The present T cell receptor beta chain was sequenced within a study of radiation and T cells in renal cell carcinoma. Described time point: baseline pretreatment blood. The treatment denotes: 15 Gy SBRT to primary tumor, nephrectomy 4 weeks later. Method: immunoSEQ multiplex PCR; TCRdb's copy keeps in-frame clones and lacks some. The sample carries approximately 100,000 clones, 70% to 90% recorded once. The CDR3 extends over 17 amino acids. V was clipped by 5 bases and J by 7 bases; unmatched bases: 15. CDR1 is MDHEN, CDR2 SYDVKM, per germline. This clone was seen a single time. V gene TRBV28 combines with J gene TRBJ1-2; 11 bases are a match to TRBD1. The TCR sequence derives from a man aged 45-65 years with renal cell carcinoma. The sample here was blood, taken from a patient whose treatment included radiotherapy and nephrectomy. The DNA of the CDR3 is TGTGCCAGCAGTCCGCGGATCCGGGACAGGGGGTTTCGTGGCTACACCTTC. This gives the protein CASSPRIRDRGFRGYTF.